A single sample gave rise to the 10 T cell receptor beta chains below, sequenced in a study of blood T cell repertoires in COVID-19. Sequencing was performed with immunoSEQ multiplex PCR; in TCRdb, only in-frame clones are kept and a portion is missing. The sample has approximately 340,000 clones, roughly nine tenths seen once. The sample comprised PBMCs or T cells enriched from blood (not recorded which). These receptors were collected from a woman aged 40 to 50 who had been exposed to COVID-19.

J is TRBJ1-6 and V is TRBV30, with D perhaps matching TRBD1 (6 bases). CDR3 length: 12 residues. Germline values: CDR1 GTSNPN, CDR2 SVGIG (reference sequence). Trimming cost V 1 base and J 8 bases, with 6 bases left between them. The CDR3: CAWSDRDSPLHF. CDR3 DNA: TGTGCCTGGAGTGACAGGGATTCACCCCTCCACTTT.

The rearrangement uses TRBV5-4 and TRBJ1-6, with 9 bases lining up with TRBD1. This CDR3 has 15 residues. J was trimmed by 7 bases and V by 3 bases; bases with no gene match: 5. Germline V gene sequence: CDR1 SGHNT, CDR2 YYREEE (reference sequence). For the CDR3, the DNA is TGTGCCAGCAGCTCGGCGACAGGGGGGAATTCACCCCTCCACTTT. It encodes CASSSATGGNSPLHF.

This chain uses TRBV15 with TRBJ1-2; weak D call: TRBD1 (6 bases). Germline values: CDR1 LNHNV, CDR2 YYDKDF (reference sequence). The CDR3 spans 16 residues. The V gene lost 1 base and the J gene lost 7 bases, with 19 bases spanning the gap. The CDR3 DNA reads as TGTGCCACCAGCAGAGGGGGGAAGGACCAGGGGCTTGGCTACACCTTC. It encodes CATSRGGKDQGLGYTF.

The chain joins TRBV19 to TRBJ2-1; 9 bases map to TRBD2. Germline trimming cut 1 base from V and 6 bases from J; bases unmatched to any gene: 13. The CDR3 spans 18 residues. The V gene's germline CDR1 is LNHDA and CDR2 SQIVND (reference sequence). The CDR3 protein is CASSIVGFGAGGRNEQFF. The CDR3 DNA sequence: TGTGCCAGTAGTATAGTCGGTTTCGGGGCGGGAGGGCGCAATGAGCAGTTCTTC.

On this clone: Its ends do not fully match the called genes, so a read error is possible. This chain joins TRBV13 and TRBJ1-5; D gene uncertain. This CDR3 is 12 amino acids long. Germline CDR1 PRHDT, CDR2 FYEKMQ (reference sequence). CDR3 residues: CASSLAGQPQHF. CDR3 nucleotide sequence: TGTGCCAGCAGTTTAGCGGGGCAGCCCCAGCATTTT.

A single count supports this clone. The genes are TRBV19 and TRBJ1-1; a weak D match, TRBD1 (5 bases). Germline-derived CDR1 and CDR2 are LNHDA and SQIVND (reference sequence). Trimming stripped 4 bases from V and 2 bases from J, with 11 bases between. This CDR3 has 14 residues. The DNA for the CDR3 is TGTGCCAGTAGTAGTGACAGAATCAACACTGAAGCTTTCTTT. Residues: CASSSDRINTEAFF. The complete variable domain, with remaining parts taken from reference TRBV19 and TRBJ1-1, reads DGGITQSPKYLFRKEGQNVTLSCEQNLNHDAMYWYRQDPGQGLRLIYYSQIVNDFQKGDIAEGYSVSREKKESFPLTVTSAQKNPTAFYLCASSSDRINTEAFFGQGTRLTVV.

V is TRBV29-1 and J is TRBJ1-1, with a weak D call TRBD1 (6 bases). Germline-derived CDR1 and CDR2 are SQVTM and ANQGSEA. Trimming took off 3 bases at V and 8 bases at J, with 19 bases between the two ends. The CDR3 has 14 amino acids. The CDR3 DNA follows: TGCAGCGTTGATCGCACAGGGAAAAAATCCGAAGCTTTCTTT. Protein sequence: CSVDRTGKKSEAFF. The variable domain in full, with the rest retrieved from reference TRBV29-1 and TRBJ1-1, is SAVISQKPSRDICQRGTSLTIQCQVDSQVTMMFWYRQQPGQSLTLIATANQGSEATYESGFVIDKFPISRPNLTFSTLTVSNMSPEDSSIYLCSVDRTGKKSEAFFGQGTRLTVV.

The V gene is TRBV18, the J gene TRBJ1-3, with TRBD1 as a possible D gene (5 bases). V gave up 3 bases and J gave up 2 bases, with 14 bases separating them. Germline CDR1 is KGHSH and CDR2 is LQKENI. This CDR3 has 16 amino acids. CDR3 coding DNA: TGTGCCAGCTCACCGGTCCCCACGGGGGCTGGAAACACCATATATTTT. Translating it yields CASSPVPTGAGNTIYF.

The chain employs TRBV11-3 and TRBJ2-1; 8 bases match TRBD2. V gave up 5 bases and J gave up 6 bases; unmatched junction bases: 3. The germline V gene has CDR1 SGHNT and CDR2 YENEEA. The CDR3 spans 13 residues. The CDR3 region has the DNA TGTGCCAGCAGCCCGGGACTAGTCAATGAGCAGTTCTTC. This sequence encodes CASSPGLVNEQFF.

V gene TRBV7-2 combines with J gene TRBJ1-1; unclear D gene. This CDR3 has 14 residues. CDR1 and CDR2 (germline): SGHTA, FQGNSA. The V and J ends lost 2 bases and 0 bases respectively, with 7 bases between them. The chain's CDR3 is CASSLRLMNTEAFF. The CDR3 region has the DNA TGTGCCAGCAGCTTACGTTTAATGAACACTGAAGCTTTCTTT.